This is a list of T cell receptor beta chains from one sample in a study of T cell repertoires in cytomegalovirus infection. TCRdb reprocessed the reads with MiXCR, giving one entry per CDR3 protein. The sample lists hundreds of thousands of distinct CDR3 sequences; less than 25% were seen once. Sequenced material: CD8+ T cells from PBMCs. These receptors were collected from a human donor in good health (CMV status not recorded). Some clones in this sample may be carry-over from other donors' samples. The CDR3 runs from the conserved cysteine through the conserved F or W. The D gene is left open where the match is weak. Clone size, where shown, is once, few, many, or a class for clones that have expanded.

j_call v_call d_call clone_size cdr3_aa cdr3_nt
TRBJ2-1 TRBV2 - few CASSDGPGDYNEQFF TGTGCCAGCAGTGACGGACCAGGGGACTACAATGAGCAGTTCTTC
TRBJ2-3 TRBV20-1 - once CSARELLVGADTQYF TGCAGTGCTAGAGAACTACTAGTTGGGGCAGATACGCAGTATTTT
TRBJ1-2 TRBV4-1 - - CASSPRGGLEGYTF TGCGCCAGCAGCCCTCGGGGCGGTTTAGAGGGCTACACCTTC
TRBJ2-3 TRBV7-8 TRBD2 many CASSLELAGSTDTQYF TGTGCCAGCAGCTTAGAACTAGCGGGGAGCACAGATACGCAGTATTTT
TRBJ1-2 TRBV29-1 - - CSVVGSDGYTF TGCAGCGTTGTGGGCAGTGATGGCTACACCTTC
TRBJ2-5 TRBV7-9 TRBD1 few CASTPPRTGQETQYF TGTGCCAGCACCCCCCCAAGGACAGGCCAAGAGACCCAGTACTTC
TRBJ1-2 TRBV19 - - CAIQGAAVGGYTF TGTGCCATCCAAGGGGCGGCGGTAGGTGGCTACACCTTC
TRBJ1-4 TRBV15 TRBD1 - CATSMRGQLEKLFF TGTGCCACCAGCATGAGGGGGCAGCTTGAAAAACTGTTTTTT
TRBJ2-1 TRBV5-4 TRBD1 few CASSSGQGAWNEQFF TGTGCCAGCAGTTCCGGACAGGGGGCGTGGAATGAGCAGTTCTTC
TRBJ2-1 TRBV7-9 TRBD2 many CASSSTSEGRNEQFF TGTGCCAGCAGCTCGACTAGCGAGGGGCGCAATGAGCAGTTCTTC
TRBJ1-6 TRBV28 - few CASSNRRSYNSPLHF TGTGCCAGCAGTAACAGGCGCTCCTATAATTCACCCCTCCACTTT
TRBJ2-5 TRBV7-2 - many CASSPWGQGISETQYF TGTGCCAGCAGCCCCTGGGGGCAGGGGATAAGCGAGACCCAGTACTTC
TRBJ1-2 TRBV7-8 TRBD1 many CASSLAVWADRVLNYGYTF TGTGCCAGCAGCTTAGCCGTTTGGGCCGACAGGGTTCTTAACTATGGCTACACCTTC
TRBJ1-1 TRBV19 TRBD1 few CASSTYDRVAFF TGTGCCAGTAGTACCTACGACAGGGTAGCTTTCTTT
TRBJ2-5 TRBV7-2 - - CASSPEPGVPNVETQYF TGTGCCAGCAGCCCCGAACCAGGGGTGCCTAACGTAGAGACCCAGTACTTC
TRBJ1-2 TRBV29-1 - few CSVVGIQRNYGYTF TGTAGCGTTGTTGGAATACAGAGGAACTATGGCTACACCTTC
TRBJ1-1 TRBV7-2 - many CASQGLTEAFF TGTGCCAGCCAGGGGTTGACTGAAGCTTTCTTT